These 8 T cell receptor beta chains were sequenced from one sample in a study of blood T cell repertoires in COVID-19. Produced via immunoSEQ multiplex PCR; TCRdb's table is partial and in-frame only. The sample has more than 300,000 clones; nearly 90% are singletons. Sequencing was performed on PBMCs or T cells enriched from blood (not recorded which). Every receptor here comes from a woman aged 25 to 45 who had recovered from COVID-19.

The chain uses TRBV5-6 and TRBJ1-3, with no clear D. The CDR3 runs 15 residues. Trimming stripped 0 bases from V and 0 bases from J, with 7 bases between. Germline assignment: CDR1 SGHDT and CDR2 YYEEEE. CDR3 nucleotide sequence: TGTGCCAGCAGCTTGGGAGGGAACTCTGGAAACACCATATATTTT. It yields the protein CASSLGGNSGNTIYF.

This clone was found once. This sequence joins TRBV6-5 and TRBJ2-1; 9 positions match TRBD1. Germline-derived CDR1 and CDR2 are MNHEY and SVGAGI. The CDR3 covers 15 residues. V was clipped by 7 bases and J by 9 bases; unmatched bases: 13. The CDR3 sequence is CASTDRPDRGGEQFF. The CDR3 DNA is TGTGCCAGCACCGACAGACCAGACAGGGGGGGTGAGCAGTTCTTC.

This chain links TRBV4-3 with TRBJ2-3; 12 positions agree with TRBD1. Trimming cost V 3 bases and J 4 bases; bases outside gene matches: 11. This CDR3 is 18 amino acids long. In germline, CDR1 is LGHNA, CDR2 YSLEER. The CDR3: CASSHSSPGQGASDTQYF. The CDR3 nucleotides are TGCGCCAGCAGCCATTCCTCCCCGGGACAGGGGGCATCAGATACGCAGTATTTT.

The rearrangement links TRBV19 to TRBJ1-3, with 7 nucleotides matching TRBD1. Germline V gene data show CDR1 as LNHDA and CDR2 as SQIVND (reference sequence). The CDR3 totals 18 residues. With V trimmed by 4 bases and J by 1 base, 13 bases remained unmatched. CDR3 sequence: CASSTAGGFLVSGNTIYF. CDR3 bases: TGTGCCAGTAGTACGGCAGGGGGATTCCTGGTATCTGGAAACACCATATATTTT. Based on the CDR3 plus reference TRBV19 and TRBJ1-3, the full variable domain is DGGITQSPKYLFRKEGQNVTLSCEQNLNHDAMYWYRQDPGQGLRLIYYSQIVNDFQKGDIAEGYSVSREKKESFPLTVTSAQKNPTAFYLCASSTAGGFLVSGNTIYFGEGSWLTVV.

The rearrangement uses TRBV19 and TRBJ1-4; D is unresolved. Germline V gene lookup returns CDR1 LNHDA and CDR2 SQIVND (reference sequence). V was clipped by 5 bases and J by 5 bases, with 12 bases between them. The CDR3 runs to 14 residues. The CDR3 protein is CASSSGFMNEKLFF. CDR3 coding DNA: TGTGCCAGTAGTTCGGGATTTATGAATGAAAAACTGTTTTTT. The variable domain in full, completed from reference TRBV19 and TRBJ1-4, reads DGGITQSPKYLFRKEGQNVTLSCEQNLNHDAMYWYRQDPGQGLRLIYYSQIVNDFQKGDIAEGYSVSREKKESFPLTVTSAQKNPTAFYLCASSSGFMNEKLFFGSGTQLSVL.

The chain is built from TRBV7-2 and TRBJ1-5; no clear D gene. Trimming left V 4 bases short and J 2 bases short, with 12 bases between. The CDR3 is 15 residues long. Germline V gene sequence: CDR1 SGHTA, CDR2 FQGNSA. CDR3 coding DNA: TGTGCCAGCAGCTATACGTTGGGAGGCAATCAGCCCCAGCATTTT. Amino acids: CASSYTLGGNQPQHF.

This clone has just a few counts. V gene TRBV13 combines with J gene TRBJ1-6, with TRBD1 matching over 7 bases. J was trimmed by 7 bases and V by 4 bases; bases with no gene match: 10. The germline V gene encodes CDR1 PRHDT and CDR2 FYEKMQ (reference sequence). The CDR3 spans 16 residues. CDR3 nucleotide sequence: TGTGCCAGCAGCTCAGGGGGGGAGGGTAGGAATTCACCCCTCCACTTT. This sequence encodes CASSSGGEGRNSPLHF.

V usage is TRBV19 and J usage is TRBJ1-1; 8 bases are a match to TRBD1. The V and J ends lost 6 bases and 5 bases, in that order; junction bases with no gene match: 8. CDR3 size: 14 residues. Germline V lookup: CDR1 LNHDA, CDR2 SQIVND (reference sequence). CDR3 in DNA: TGTGCCAGTAGAGATGGGGGACAGGAAACTGAAGCTTTCTTT. It translates to CASRDGGQETEAFF.